This paragraph reports one T cell receptor (beta chain). The target antigen is unknown. The donors comprised healthy bone marrow donors. Germline V gives CDR1 SGHNT, CDR2 YYREEE (reference sequence). This CDR3 contains 14 residues. Trimming at V came to 1 base and at J to 7 bases, leaving 4 bases not matched to a gene. This sample is drawn from a study of cytomegalovirus exposure and HLA in healthy donors. Overall study: Sequencing of around 200 million T cells in an earlier analysis found 100 million to 140 million unique TCR beta sequences. Study-wide findings and caveats: Researchers catalogued under 200 TCR beta chains as cytomegalovirus-associated. Earlier analysis yielded a pattern in which most TCR beta V segments were productive about 90% or about 30% of the time.

PCR employed 60 Vbeta and 13 Jbeta primers. The repertoire was sequenced with immunoSEQ multiplex PCR; TCRdb's copy has only in-frame clones and lacks some. The repertoire holds some 150,000 clones, with around 80% as singletons. The chain uses TRBV5-4 and TRBJ2-4; 8 bases fit TRBD2. Sample: PBMCs. The origin of this receptor is a man in his forties in good health and CMV-seronegative. In DNA, the CDR3 is TGTGCCAGCAGCTTGTGGGGCGGGAGGAACATTCAGTACTTC. As protein: CASSLWGGRNIQYF.